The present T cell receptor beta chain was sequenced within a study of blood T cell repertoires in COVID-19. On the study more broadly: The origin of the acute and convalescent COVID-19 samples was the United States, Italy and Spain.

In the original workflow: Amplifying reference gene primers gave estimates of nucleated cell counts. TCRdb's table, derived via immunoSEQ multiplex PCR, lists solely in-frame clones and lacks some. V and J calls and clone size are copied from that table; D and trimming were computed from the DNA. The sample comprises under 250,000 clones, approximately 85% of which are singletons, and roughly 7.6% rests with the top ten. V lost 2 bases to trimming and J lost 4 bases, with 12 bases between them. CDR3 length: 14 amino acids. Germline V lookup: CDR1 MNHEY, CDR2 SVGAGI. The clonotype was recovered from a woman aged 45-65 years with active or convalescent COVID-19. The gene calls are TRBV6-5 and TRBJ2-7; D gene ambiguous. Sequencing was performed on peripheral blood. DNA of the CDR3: TGTGCCAGCAGTTACACTAACCCCCGATACGAGCAGTACTTC. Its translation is CASSYTNPRYEQYF.